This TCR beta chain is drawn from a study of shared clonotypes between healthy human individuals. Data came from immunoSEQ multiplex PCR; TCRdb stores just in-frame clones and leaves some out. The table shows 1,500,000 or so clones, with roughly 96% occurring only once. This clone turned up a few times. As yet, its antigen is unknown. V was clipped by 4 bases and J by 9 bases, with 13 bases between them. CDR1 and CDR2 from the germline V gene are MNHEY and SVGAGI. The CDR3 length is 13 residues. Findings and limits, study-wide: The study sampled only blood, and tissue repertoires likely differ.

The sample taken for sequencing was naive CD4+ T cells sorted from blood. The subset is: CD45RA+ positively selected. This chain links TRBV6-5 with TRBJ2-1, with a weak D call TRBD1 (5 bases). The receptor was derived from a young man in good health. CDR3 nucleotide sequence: TGTGCCAGCAGTTCCATCAGGGTCACTGAGCAGTTCTTC. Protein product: CASSSIRVTEQFF.